This T cell receptor beta chain originates from a study of blood T cells in healthy people across ages. General study findings and limits: Lack of knowledge of donor CMV status possibly confounded expanded clonotype changes. Naive and antigen-experienced cells could not be conclusively compared, given unsorted PBMCs.

A second PCR, run for about 6 to 11 cycles, used a sample-barcoded 5' primer plus a J-beta primer mix. TCRdb re-derived calls from the 5' RACE reads in MiXCR, one entry per CDR3 protein. In the table there are about 680,000 distinct CDR3 sequences, around 49% of which are singletons. CDR1 is SNHLY, CDR2 FYNNEI, per germline. With 2 bases removed from V and 7 bases from J, the gap between germline ends came to 14 bases. The CDR3 is made up of 14 amino acids. In regard to this clonotype: Its antigen is undetermined.

The sample was blood. The TCR sequence derives from an older woman in good health. The V gene is TRBV2, the J gene TRBJ1-1; D is ambiguous. CDR3 sequence: CASSELRARGEAFF. The CDR3 region has the DNA TGTGCCAGCAGTGAATTAAGGGCCCGAGGTGAAGCTTTCTTT.